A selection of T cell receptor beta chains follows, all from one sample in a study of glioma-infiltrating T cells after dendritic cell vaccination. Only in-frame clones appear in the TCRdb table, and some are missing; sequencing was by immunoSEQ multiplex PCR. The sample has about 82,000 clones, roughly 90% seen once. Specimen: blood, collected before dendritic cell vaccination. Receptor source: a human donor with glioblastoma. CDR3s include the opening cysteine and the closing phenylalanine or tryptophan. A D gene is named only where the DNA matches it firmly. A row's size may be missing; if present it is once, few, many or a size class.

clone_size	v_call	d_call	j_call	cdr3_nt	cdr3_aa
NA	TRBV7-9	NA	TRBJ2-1	TGTGCCAGCTTGAGCGAGCATGATGAGCAGTTCTTC	CASLSEHDEQFF
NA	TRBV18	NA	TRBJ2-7	TGTGCCAGCTCATACGGGACACCTACATACGAGCAGTACTTC	CASSYGTPTYEQYF
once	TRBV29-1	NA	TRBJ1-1	TGCAGCGCCGGGAGGTACATGAACACTGAAGCTTTCTTT	CSAGRYMNTEAFF
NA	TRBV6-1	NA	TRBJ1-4	TGTGCCAGCAGTGATCCCACAGACCCTAATGAAAAACTGTTTTTT	CASSDPTDPNEKLFF
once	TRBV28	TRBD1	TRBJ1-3	TGTGCCAGCAGTTTACTCTCTTCCGGGACAGATGGAAACACCATATATTTT	CASSLLSSGTDGNTIYF
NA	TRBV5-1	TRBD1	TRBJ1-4	TGCGCCAGCAGCACAGACAGGGCTGCTAATGAAAAACTGTTTTTT	CASSTDRAANEKLFF
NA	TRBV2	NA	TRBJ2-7	TGTGCCAGCATCTCGAAGACACGAAACTACGAGCAGTACTTC	CASISKTRNYEQYF
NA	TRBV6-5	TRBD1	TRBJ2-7	TGTGCCAGCAGGCGGGGACAGGGGGCGAGTGAGCAGTACTTC	CASRRGQGASEQYF
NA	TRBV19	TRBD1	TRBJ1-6	TGTGCCAGTAGTATAGATGCCAGGGGGCGTGAGCCACCCCTCCACTTT	CASSIDARGREPPLHF
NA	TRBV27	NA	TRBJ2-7	TGTGCCAGCAGTAAAACAGGGTCCATCTTCGAGCAGTACTTC	CASSKTGSIFEQYF
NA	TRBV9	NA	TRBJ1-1	TGTGCCAGCAGCGAGGGGGGGGGAAACACTGAAGCTTTCTTT	CASSEGGGNTEAFF
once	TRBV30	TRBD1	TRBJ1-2	TGTGCCTGGAGCAGGACAGGGGTTAGCACCTTC	CAWSRTGVSTF
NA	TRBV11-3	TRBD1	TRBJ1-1	TGTGCCAGCAGCGCCGGGACAGGACCTTTCTTT	CASSAGTGPFF
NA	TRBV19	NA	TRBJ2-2	TGTGCCAGTAGTACCTCCAGGGGGGCGAACACCGGGGAGCTGTTTTTT	CASSTSRGANTGELFF
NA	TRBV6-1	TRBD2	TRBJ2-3	TGTGCCAGCAGTGAAGGGGGGGGGATAGATACGCAGTATTTT	CASSEGGGIDTQYF
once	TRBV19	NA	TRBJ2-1	TGTGCCAGTAGTATTCGTTCCCTACCCAATGAGCAGTTCTTC	CASSIRSLPNEQFF
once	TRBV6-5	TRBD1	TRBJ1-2	TGTGCCAGCAGTAGGGACAGTAACTATGGCTACACCTTC	CASSRDSNYGYTF
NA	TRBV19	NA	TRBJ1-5	TGTGCCAGTAGGGACACCAGCGATCAGCCCCAGCATTTT	CASRDTSDQPQHF
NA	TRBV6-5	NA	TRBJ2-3	TGTGCCAGCAGTGGGCGGACAGACACAGATACGCAGTATTTT	CASSGRTDTDTQYF
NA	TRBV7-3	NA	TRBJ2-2	TGTGCCAGCAGCTCCCCAACCCTATCCGGGGAGCTGTTTTTT	CASSSPTLSGELFF
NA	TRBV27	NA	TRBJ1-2	TGTGCCAGCAGTCCCGCGGCGGGGGGCTACACCTTC	CASSPAAGGYTF
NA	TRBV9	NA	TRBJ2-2	TGTGCCAGCAGCGTTAGCGGAGCGGACACCGGGGAGCTGTTTTTT	CASSVSGADTGELFF
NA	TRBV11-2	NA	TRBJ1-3	TGTGCCAGTCGAGCCGGGGGGCCTGGAAACACCATATATTTT	CASRAGGPGNTIYF
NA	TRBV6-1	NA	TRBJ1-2	TGTGCCAGCAGTGAAGAGGGAGGCCGCTACTATGGCTACACCTTC	CASSEEGGRYYGYTF
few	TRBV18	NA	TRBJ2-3	TGTGCCAGCTCACCGGCGGTTAGCACAGATACGCAGTATTTT	CASSPAVSTDTQYF
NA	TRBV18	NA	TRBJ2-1	TGTGCCAGCTCACCATTTGGCAGGGATAGGTACAATGAGCAGTTCTTC	CASSPFGRDRYNEQFF
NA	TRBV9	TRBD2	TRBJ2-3	TGTGCCAGCAGCACCGGGACTAGCGACCGCACAGATACGCAGTATTTT	CASSTGTSDRTDTQYF
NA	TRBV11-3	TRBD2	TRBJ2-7	TGTGCCAGCAGCTTTAGCGGGGGCCCCTACGAGCAGTACTTC	CASSFSGGPYEQYF
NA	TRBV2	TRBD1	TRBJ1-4	TGTGCCAGCAGTGAAGAGTGGCAGGGGGGTGAAAAACTGTTTTTT	CASSEEWQGGEKLFF
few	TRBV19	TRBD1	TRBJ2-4	TGTGCCAGTAGCTTCACCGACAGGGGGCAATCAAACATTCAGTACTTC	CASSFTDRGQSNIQYF
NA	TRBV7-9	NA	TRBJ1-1	TGTGCCAGCAGCAACGGACGGGGGAGAGCTTTCTTT	CASSNGRGRAFF
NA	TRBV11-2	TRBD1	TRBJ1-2	TGTGCCAGCAGCTCAACTAGGGGGCTGGTAGCGAACTATGGCTACACCTTC	CASSSTRGLVANYGYTF
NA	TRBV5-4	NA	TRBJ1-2	TGTGCCAGCAGCTTGGAGGGGTTCTATGGCTACACCTTC	CASSLEGFYGYTF
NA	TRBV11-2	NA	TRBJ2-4	TGTGCCAGCAGCTTAGGGGCAGGGCGAGCCAAAAACATTCAGTACTTC	CASSLGAGRAKNIQYF
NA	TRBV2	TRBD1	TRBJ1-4	TGTGCCAGCAAGGGAGTGGACAGGAGGGAAAAACTGTTTTTT	CASKGVDRREKLFF
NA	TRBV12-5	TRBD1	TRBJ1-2	TGTGCTAGTGGTCACGGACAGGGGGGTGGCTACACCTTC	CASGHGQGGGYTF
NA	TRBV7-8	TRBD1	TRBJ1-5	TGTGCCAGCAGCCAAGACAGGGGGCGCGTTCAGCCCCAGCATTTT	CASSQDRGRVQPQHF
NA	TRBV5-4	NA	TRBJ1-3	TGTGCCAGCAGCTTGGGAGGAGCCAACTCTGGAAACACCATATATTTT	CASSLGGANSGNTIYF
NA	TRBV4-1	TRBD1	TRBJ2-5	TGCGCCAGCAGCCGGTCCGGGACAGGGGACGAGACCCAGTACTTC	CASSRSGTGDETQYF
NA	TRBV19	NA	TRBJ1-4	TGTGCCAGTAGCGCGCGGGGGACTAATGAAAAACTGTTTTTT	CASSARGTNEKLFF
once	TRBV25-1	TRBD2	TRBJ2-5	TGTGCCAGCAGTGCTAGGACTAGCGGGAGTAGGGGGACCCAGTACTTC	CASSARTSGSRGTQYF
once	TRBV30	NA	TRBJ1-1	TGTGCCTGGGTGAGTCTCCCGAACACTGAAGCTTTCTTT	CAWVSLPNTEAFF
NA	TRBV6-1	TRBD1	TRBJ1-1	TGTGCCAGCAGTGAAGGGACAGGGGTCTTT	CASSEGTGVF
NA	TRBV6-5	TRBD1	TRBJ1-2	TGTGCCAGCAGAAAGACAGGGGGTACGGCTGGCTACACCTTC	CASRKTGGTAGYTF
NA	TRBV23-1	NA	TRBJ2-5	TGCGCCAGCAGTCACCGCCGGGACAGGGCCTTCGGGCGGGGGGAGCAGTACTTC	CASSHRRDRAFGRGEQYF
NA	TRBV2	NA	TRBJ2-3	TGTGCCAGCAGTGAAATATCCACAGATACGCAGTATTTT	CASSEISTDTQYF
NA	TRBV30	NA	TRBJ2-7	TGTGCCTGGAGTGGCCAGGGTTACGAGCAGTACTTC	CAWSGQGYEQYF
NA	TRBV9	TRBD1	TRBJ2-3	TGTGCCAGCAGCGTGGGACAGGGGAGAGATACGCAGTATTTT	CASSVGQGRDTQYF
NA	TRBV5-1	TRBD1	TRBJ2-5	TGCGCCAGCAGCGATCCCGGGACAGGGGACCAAGAGACCCAGTACTTC	CASSDPGTGDQETQYF
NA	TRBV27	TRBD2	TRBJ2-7	TGTGCCAGCAGTAGACTACCGGGACTAGCCCCCTACGAGCAGTACTTC	CASSRLPGLAPYEQYF
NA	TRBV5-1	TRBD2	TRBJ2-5	TGCGCCAGCAGCTTGGAAGCGGGGGGGCCACAGACCCAGTACTTC	CASSLEAGGPQTQYF
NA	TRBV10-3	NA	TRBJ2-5	TGTGCCATCAGGAACGAAGGAGTTGAGACCCAGTACTTC	CAIRNEGVETQYF
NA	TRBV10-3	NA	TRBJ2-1	TGTGCCATCAGTGAGTCGACTCGGGGAGCCTCGGCTGAGCAGTTCTTC	CAISESTRGASAEQFF
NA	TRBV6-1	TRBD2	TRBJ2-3	TGTGCCAGCAGAAGACTAGCGGGAGTTGCAGATACGCAGTATTTT	CASRRLAGVADTQYF